The 14 T cell receptor beta chains given below trace back to one sample, sequenced in a study of tumor-infiltrating lymphocytes in primary liver carcinoma (dated by TCRdb to 2016 to 2017). The reads were generated on an Illumina HiSeq 2500. A constant-region primer and ProtoScript II reverse transcriptase were used to reverse-transcribe TCRbeta-specific cDNA from roughly 0.55 ug total RNA. Construction of the TCRbeta libraries relied on three nested rounds of multiplex PCR, following a slightly modified ARM-PCR procedure. The first two PCR rounds used multiplex TRBV1-TRBV30 forward primers with a Cbeta reverse primer, each for about 10 cycles. TCRdb handled the public reads itself, with Q25 trimming in fastp and clone calling in MiXCR, and kept productive beta chains. Each CDR3 protein appears once, grouped with its most common genes and DNA. The sample contains 90,000 to 150,000 distinct CDR3 sequences, approximately 71% of them found a single time. The ten largest clones add up to 8.1% of the sample.

Total RNA and DNA were co-extracted from around 18-30 mg of bulk tissue with the AllPrep DNA/RNA mini kit, without cell sorting. The sequenced sample consisted of tumor-adjacent normal liver tissue. The receptors were gathered from a woman aged 60-75 years with primary liver carcinoma and hepatitis B virus infection.

A remark on this clonotype: A much larger clone differs by one base, so this may be a read error. The chain is built from TRBV5-1 and TRBJ2-1, with 7 bases aligning to TRBD2. Germline V CDR1 and CDR2: SGHRS, YFSETQ. This CDR3 is 17 amino acids long. The CDR3 reads CASSPTSLLSSYNGQFF. The CDR3 coding sequence is TGCGCCAGCAGCCCGACTAGCCTTCTAAGCTCCTACAATGGGCAGTTCTTC.

Turning to this clonotype: One base away lies a much larger clone, so this may be a sequencing read error. The rearrangement uses TRBV7-9 and TRBJ2-3; the D gene is possibly TRBD2 (5 bases). Per germline, CDR1 SEHNR and CDR2 FQNEAQ (reference sequence). The CDR3 extends over 15 amino acids. The CDR3 sequence is CTSSPTRTSTDTQYF. CDR3 DNA: TGTACCAGCAGCCCAACGCGGACTAGCACAGATACGCAGTATTTT.

This clonotype was recorded at least ten times. The rearrangement joins TRBV29-1 to TRBJ1-2; 7 bases agree with TRBD1. V dropped 4 bases and J dropped 1; count of bases not matched to a gene: 6. Germline CDR1 is SQVTM and CDR2 is ANQGSEA. The CDR3 length is 14 residues. The CDR3 protein is CSVGGQVYNYGYTF. The CDR3 nucleotides are TGCAGCGTTGGCGGACAGGTCTATAACTATGGCTACACCTTC.

With regard to this clonotype: The CDR3 end shows no conserved phenylalanine or tryptophan, and so a read error is likely. The genes are TRBV28 and TRBJ1-1; D call uncertain. This CDR3 has 14 residues. Germline CDR1 MDHEN, CDR2 SYDVKM. Trimming removed 9 bases at V and 0 bases at J, with 14 bases between. The CDR3 spells CARSLGTLNTEAFS. The CDR3 nucleotides are TGTGCCAGGAGCTTAGGAACGCTGAACACTGAAGCTTTCTCT.

V usage is TRBV6-5 and J usage is TRBJ2-7, with D possibly being TRBD1 (6 bases). In germline, CDR1 is MNHEY, CDR2 SVGAGI. This CDR3 is built from 14 residues. V gave up 7 bases and J gave up 3 bases, with 16 bases separating them. Written as DNA, the CDR3 is TGTGCCAGCACTTCGGACAGTTCGGACTACGAGCAGTACTTC. It codes for CASTSDSSDYEQYF.

For this clonotype: This may be a read error, as it is one base from a much larger clone. The chain employs TRBV5-1 and TRBJ1-2; tentatively, D is TRBD1 (5 bases). CDR3 size: 14 residues. The ends were cut back, 1 base at V and 4 bases at J, with 11 bases in the middle. Germline values: CDR1 SGHRS, CDR2 YFSETQ. CDR3 in amino acids: CASSLLREVYGYTF. CDR3 coding DNA: TGCGCCAGCAGCTTGCTCAGGGAGGTCTATGGCTACACCTTC. Drawing the rest from reference TRBV5-1 and TRBJ1-2, the complete variable domain is KAGVTQTPRYLIKTRGQQVTLSCSPISGHRSVSWYQQTPGQGLQFLFEYFSETQRNKGNFPGRFSGRQFSNSRSEMNVSTLELGDSALYLCASSLLREVYGYTFGSGTRLTVV.

With respect to this clonotype: One junction end disagrees with the germline gene, perhaps due to a read error. The V call is TRBV20-1, the J call TRBJ2-2; a possible D gene is TRBD2 (7 bases). The CDR3 consists of 15 residues. The germline gives CDR1 DFQATT, CDR2 SNEGSKA (reference sequence). Here the CDR3 reads CRATLGEGDTGELFF. In nucleotides, the CDR3 is TGCAGAGCCACCCTGGGGGAGGGGGACACTGGGGAGCTGTTTTTT.

The chain employs TRBV5-1 and TRBJ1-1; no clear D. V gave up 1 base and J gave up 6 bases, with 19 bases separating them. The CDR3 covers 16 residues. Germline V gene sequence: CDR1 SGHRS, CDR2 YFSETQ. DNA of the CDR3: TGCGCCAGCAGCTTGACTTCCGGGCCCAAAAGCGCTGAAGCTTTCTTT. As protein: CASSLTSGPKSAEAFF.

Comments on this clonotype: Relative to the germline gene, one junction end is altered; a read error may explain this. The rearrangement links TRBV11-2 to TRBJ2-2; the D gene is possibly TRBD2 (5 bases). The CDR3 length is 13 residues. Per the germline V gene, CDR1 is SGHAT and CDR2 is FQNNGV. CDR3 bases: TGTACCAACAGCTTAGATAGGACTGGGGAGCTGTTCTTT. It specifies CTNSLDRTGELFF.

The chain couples TRBV5-8 to TRBJ1-1; tentatively, D is TRBD1 (5 bases). Germline V gene lookup returns CDR1 SGHTS and CDR2 YDEGEE. V lost 3 bases and J lost 11, with 17 bases in between. This CDR3 is 13 amino acids long. The CDR3 here is CASSWGMNIEAFF. The CDR3 coding sequence is TGTGCCAGCAGCTGGGGGATGAACATTGAGGCTTTCTTT. Drawing the rest from reference TRBV5-8 and TRBJ1-1, the complete variable domain is EAGVTQSPTHLIKTRGQQATLRCSPISGHTSVYWYQQALGLGLQFLLWYDEGEERNRGNFPPRFSGRQFPNYSSELNVNALELEDSALYLCASSWGMNIEAFFGQGTRLTVV.

Worth noting for this clonotype: The junction departs from germline at one end; a sequencing error may be responsible. The chain carries TRBV5-6 and TRBJ2-7, with D possibly TRBD1 on 5 matching bases. CDR1 is SGHDT, CDR2 YYEEEE, per germline. The CDR3 runs to 14 residues. For the CDR3, the DNA is TGTGCCAGGAGTTCAGGGCCGAGCTCCTACGTGCAGTACTTC. Translated: CARSSGPSSYVQYF.

Points on this clonotype: Likely a read error: the CDR3 ends without its conserved phenylalanine or tryptophan. This chain connects TRBV29-1 to TRBJ2-7; weak D call: TRBD1 (7 bases). Trimming shortened V by 7 bases and J by 3 bases, and 22 bases separated the two germline ends. Looked up from germline, CDR1 is SQVTM and CDR2 is ANQGSEA. This CDR3 spans 15 amino acids. CDR3 region: CSAKEGDSYIYEQYL. The CDR3 DNA reads TGCAGCGCCAAGGAGGGGGACAGTTACATCTACGAGCAGTACCTC.

Points on this clonotype: An end of the junction does not agree with germline; a read error may underlie this. V gene TRBV28 combines with J gene TRBJ2-2; tentatively, D is TRBD2 (6 bases). The CDR3 consists of 15 residues. Looked up from germline, CDR1 is MDHEN and CDR2 is SYDVKM. CDR3 amino acids: CASSLYGTGPGELFF. In DNA, the CDR3 is TGTGCCAGCAGTCTCTACGGGACTGGCCCCGGGGAGTTGTTTTTT.

Concerning this clonotype: Because it lacks the conserved phenylalanine or tryptophan at the end, this CDR3 is likely a read error. The limits of the CDR3 on the DNA are not certain, so only TCRdb's listed CDR3 is given. The rearrangement links TRBV29-1 to TRBJ2-1; the D call of TRBD2 is as the table states it, not checked on the DNA. The CDR3 is 14 residues long, counting both termini. Germline V lookup: CDR1 SQVTM, CDR2 ANQGSEA. The chain's CDR3 is CSLEVSSGYNKQFV.